This T cell receptor (beta chain) is from a study of blood T cells in healthy people across ages (dated by TCRdb to about 2015). Study-wide context: In model experiments, template switching captured about one uniquely barcoded TCR beta cDNA molecule for every two T cells. To avoid experimental bias, donors of different ages were distributed randomly across sequencing lanes. Four age groups were formed from the donors: young (average roughly 15 years), middle-aged (around 39), aged (over 55) and long-lived (more than 75). To track age-related changes in TCR beta repertoire diversity, the study relied on deep sequencing normalized with unique cDNA molecular identifiers. Two additional independent replicas of 1 million unique cDNA reads from the same blood draw were analyzed for two donors (one aged 18 to 30 and one aged 80 or older).

Trimming removed 0 bases from V and 12 bases from J, leaving 18 bases between the germline ends. CDR1 DFQATT and CDR2 SNEGSKA were looked up in the germline V gene (reference sequence). The CDR3 goes from the cysteine to the phenylalanine over 14 residues. CDR3 DNA only is kept here, 42 bases in frame from base 1. The full study reports these points: Bulk unsorted PBMC profiling prevented conclusive comparison of naive and antigen-experienced compartments. The percentage of naive T cells measured by flow cytometry correlated strongly with observed TCR beta diversity. Estimates of total diversity based on one million sequenced T cells were regarded as lower bounds and as underestimates. As age increased, observed TCR beta diversity per million T cells dropped in a roughly linear way, and a significant reduction was already evident by age around 41. Compared with the aged group, the long-lived group had more naive CD4+ T cells, fewer expanded clones and increased TCR diversity, suggesting age selection. Because the CMV infection status of the donors was unknown, age-related changes in expanded clonotypes may potentially have been confounded.

Library preparation used 5' RACE. The sequencing machine was an Illumina HiSeq 2500. A second PCR of roughly 7 to 12 cycles was performed with a sample-barcoded 5' primer and a J-beta primer mix. A unique molecular identifier was introduced onto each TCR beta cDNA molecule by a template-switch 5' adaptor carrying 12 random nucleotides. At least 2.5 million CDR3-containing paired-end reads were obtained from each sample. All of the RNA was converted into first-strand cDNA using the Mint cDNA synthesis kit, with a TRBC-specific oligonucleotide serving as the primer. After uracil-DNA glycosylase treatment, a first 18-cycle PCR used universal primers M1SS and BC2_uni_R on all cDNA. The authors' analysis ran thus. For normalization, 1 million high-quality reads were randomly selected from each sample, with every read carrying a distinct molecular identifier. Instead of being binned into consensus sequences, reads that shared molecular identifiers were thrown out. CDR3 identification, clonotype clustering and error correction used MiTCR with a Q25 quality threshold and the strictest error-elimination algorithm. A nonparametric unseen species model using Euler transformation provided a lower-bound estimate of total TCR beta diversity. TCRdb applied fastp at Q25 and MiXCR to the public reads, then kept only in-frame beta chains. Entries are consolidated by CDR3 protein sequence, retaining the most common genes and DNA. The V and J calls and clone size come from TCRdb's table, not from the authors' own analysis. This sample has 650,000 to 1,000,000 distinct CDR3 sequences in its table, and about 34% of those were observed once. The ten biggest clones cover 10% to 15% of the sample.

The donors were some 36 Caucasian individuals from Russia, aged 6 to 90 years, who were systemically healthy. Each donor gave roughly 9 milliliters of peripheral blood, drawn into EDTA-treated Vacutainer tubes. PBMCs were isolated by Ficoll-Paque density-gradient centrifugation, with at least 6.5 million obtained per sample. Total RNA, at least 6 micrograms per sample, was extracted from PBMCs with Trizol reagent. Naive CD45RAhigh/CD27high T cell percentages were measured by flow cytometry on a PBMC aliquot from every donor. With respect to this clonotype: What antigen it recognizes has not been identified. There are no base qualities to consult, and no much larger clone falls within one base.

This clonotype was obtained from a man aged 18 to 29 in good health. The sample taken for sequencing was blood. The rearranged chain carries TRBV20-1 and TRBJ2-4; TRBD1 is perhaps the D gene, given 6 matching bases. The base sequence is TGCAGTGCTAGAGAGGGGGCTCTAGGGCTACATCAGTACTTC. Translated, this gives CSAREGALGLHQYF.